This is a list of T cell receptor beta chains from one sample in a study of cytomegalovirus exposure and HLA in healthy donors. Data came from immunoSEQ multiplex PCR; TCRdb stores just in-frame clones and leaves some out. The repertoire consists of fewer than 130,000 clones, with less than 75% occurring once and the leading ten covering about 11%. Sequences were obtained from PBMCs. Receptors originate from a man aged 35 to 55 in good health and CMV-seropositive. CDR3s include the opening cysteine and the closing phenylalanine or tryptophan. Fields, in order: J gene, D gene, V gene, clone size, CDR3 length, CDR3 protein, CDR3 DNA. The D gene is left open where the match is weak. Not every row has a clone size; where given, it reads once, few, many or a size class.

TRBJ1-1,.,TRBV10-3,.,15,CAISRGTGLNTEAFF,TGTGCCATCAGTCGGGGAACAGGGCTGAACACTGAAGCTTTCTTT
TRBJ2-3,TRBD2,TRBV7-3,few,16,CASSLNGGSVVDTQYF,TGTGCCAGCAGCTTAAACGGCGGGAGCGTGGTAGATACGCAGTATTTT
TRBJ2-7,.,TRBV6-5,.,14,CASSYSASSYEQYF,TGTGCCAGCAGTTACTCAGCTAGCTCCTACGAGCAGTACTTC
TRBJ1-4,.,TRBV4-3,.,16,CASSPVHTGESEKLFF,TGCGCCAGCAGCCCTGTTCACACGGGGGAAAGTGAAAAACTGTTTTTT
TRBJ2-7,.,TRBV13,.,12,CASSLGSYEQYF,TGTGCCAGCAGCTTAGGCAGCTACGAGCAGTACTTC
TRBJ2-1,.,TRBV6-5,.,12,CASSYSRNEQFF,TGTGCCAGCAGTTACTCCAGGAACGAGCAGTTCTTC
TRBJ1-2,.,TRBV2,.,13,CASSVGSWDGYTF,TGTGCCAGCAGTGTGGGCAGTTGGGATGGCTACACCTTC
TRBJ2-7,.,TRBV29-1,.,14,CSVLVGIFTYEQYF,TGCAGCGTACTGGTCGGGATTTTTACCTACGAGCAGTACTTC
TRBJ2-2,TRBD2,TRBV5-6,.,17,CASSLYGPGGNTGELFF,TGTGCCAGCAGCTTGTACGGGCCGGGAGGAAACACCGGGGAGCTGTTTTTT
TRBJ2-3,TRBD1,TRBV10-3,.,13,CASRQGGTDTQYF,TGTGCCAGCCGACAGGGAGGCACAGATACGCAGTATTTT
TRBJ2-4,.,TRBV5-6,.,13,CASSLRGNVAGYF,TGTGCCAGCAGCTTGAGGGGGAACGTAGCGGGGTACTTC
TRBJ2-3,TRBD1,TRBV5-1,.,15,CASSYQGARADTQYF,TGCGCCAGCAGCTACCAGGGGGCGCGGGCAGATACGCAGTATTTT
TRBJ1-2,.,TRBV4-3,.,13,CASSYDRIYGYTF,TGCGCCAGCAGCTACGACAGGATCTATGGCTACACCTTC
TRBJ2-3,.,TRBV30,.,14,CALERLGSTDTQYF,TGTGCCTTGGAACGGTTGGGCAGCACAGATACGCAGTATTTT
TRBJ2-3,.,TRBV7-8,.,15,CASSFQGLHTDTQYF,TGTGCCAGCAGCTTCCAGGGACTCCACACAGATACGCAGTATTTT
TRBJ1-1,.,TRBV5-8,once,12,CASEGRGTEAFF,TGTGCCAGCGAAGGGAGGGGGACTGAAGCTTTCTTT
TRBJ2-3,TRBD2,TRBV30,.,14,CAWTEAGGADTQYF,TGTGCCTGGACGGAAGCGGGAGGAGCAGATACGCAGTATTTT
TRBJ2-3,.,TRBV6-5,.,16,CASSYSAGSSTDTQYF,TGTGCCAGCAGTTACTCGGCGGGCTCTAGCACAGATACGCAGTATTTT
TRBJ1-2,.,TRBV11-2,.,13,CASSLRGIDGYTF,TGTGCCAGCAGCCTACGGGGGATTGATGGCTACACCTTC
TRBJ2-7,TRBD2,TRBV6-6,few,16,CASYERGLAKYYEQYF,TGTGCCAGCTATGAACGCGGACTAGCGAAGTACTACGAGCAGTACTTC
TRBJ1-3,.,TRBV6-1,few,16,CASSEGHPSSGNTIYF,TGTGCCAGCAGTGAGGGACACCCGAGCTCTGGAAACACCATATATTTT
TRBJ2-7,TRBD2,TRBV7-2,.,15,CASSLDGTRTYEQYF,TGTGCCAGCAGCTTAGATGGGACTAGAACTTACGAGCAGTACTTC
TRBJ2-1,.,TRBV9,.,14,CASSALGGVNEQFF,TGTGCCAGCAGCGCGTTGGGGGGAGTCAATGAGCAGTTCTTC
TRBJ1-3,.,TRBV7-2,.,16,CASSPHMKQGGNTIYF,TGTGCCAGCAGCCCCCACATGAAGCAGGGAGGAAACACCATATATTTT
TRBJ2-3,.,TRBV9,.,16,CASTLWADSSTDTQYF,TGTGCCAGCACTCTATGGGCGGACTCTAGCACAGATACGCAGTATTTT
TRBJ2-1,TRBD2,TRBV5-1,.,16,CASSGRTSGRGNEQFF,TGCGCCAGCAGCGGCCGGACTAGCGGGAGGGGAAATGAGCAGTTCTTC
TRBJ2-7,.,TRBV7-9,once,13,CSSSLKGDLEQYF,TGTTCCAGCAGCCTAAAGGGGGATCTCGAGCAGTACTTC
TRBJ2-3,.,TRBV5-1,few,17,CASSSNTGSPGTDTQYF,TGCGCCAGCAGCTCCAACACAGGGAGCCCGGGCACAGATACGCAGTATTTT
TRBJ1-4,TRBD1,TRBV7-2,.,14,CAGFRTGAYEKLFF,TGTGCCGGATTTCGGACAGGGGCTTATGAAAAACTGTTTTTT
TRBJ1-4,.,TRBV2,.,13,CASTGGLGEKLFF,TGTGCCAGCACAGGCGGGCTGGGCGAAAAACTGTTTTTT
TRBJ2-7,.,TRBV19,.,14,CASRHSGAPYEQYF,TGTGCCAGTAGACACTCGGGAGCCCCCTACGAGCAGTACTTC
TRBJ2-2,TRBD1,TRBV9,.,15,CASSAQGADTGELFF,TGTGCCAGCAGCGCTCAGGGGGCAGACACCGGGGAGCTGTTTTTT
TRBJ2-1,.,TRBV7-9,.,15,CASSPSPGVYNEQFF,TGTGCCAGCAGCCCAAGCCCGGGGGTCTACAATGAGCAGTTCTTC
TRBJ2-5,.,TRBV7-9,.,15,CASSHQVGVRETQYF,TGTGCCAGCAGCCACCAAGTCGGGGTTAGGGAGACCCAGTACTTC
TRBJ2-1,.,TRBV5-1,.,15,CASSLYPEMNNEQFF,TGCGCCAGCAGCTTGTATCCCGAGATGAACAATGAGCAGTTCTTC
TRBJ2-1,TRBD2,TRBV5-6,few,15,CASSFGTSNYNEQFF,TGTGCCAGCAGCTTTGGGACTAGCAACTACAATGAGCAGTTCTTC
TRBJ2-3,TRBD1,TRBV10-1,.,17,CASSESTPGQGTDTQYF,TGCGCCAGCAGTGAGTCGACCCCGGGACAGGGCACAGATACGCAGTATTTT
TRBJ2-1,.,TRBV9,.,16,CASSSRDRDWANEQFF,TGTGCCAGCAGCTCCCGGGACCGGGACTGGGCCAATGAGCAGTTCTTC
TRBJ1-2,.,TRBV5-1,.,12,CASSSNDYGYTF,TGCGCCAGCAGCTCAAATGACTATGGCTACACCTTC
TRBJ2-7,TRBD1,TRBV6-6,.,15,CASSYADRGGYEQYF,TGTGCCAGCAGTTACGCCGACAGGGGTGGCTACGAGCAGTACTTC
TRBJ2-2,.,TRBV11-2,.,16,CASSLGIRQDTGELFF,TGTGCCAGCAGCTTAGGTATTAGGCAGGACACCGGGGAGCTGTTTTTT
TRBJ2-7,TRBD2,TRBV5-4,few,14,CASSLAGGAYEQYF,TGTGCCAGCAGCTTGGCTGGGGGGGCCTACGAGCAGTACTTC
TRBJ1-4,.,TRBV29-1,.,12,CSAEIQGEKLFF,TGCAGTGCCGAGATACAGGGTGAAAAACTGTTTTTT
TRBJ1-5,TRBD1,TRBV4-2,.,15,CASAPKGALDQPQHF,TGTGCCAGCGCCCCGAAGGGGGCCCTAGATCAGCCCCAGCATTTT